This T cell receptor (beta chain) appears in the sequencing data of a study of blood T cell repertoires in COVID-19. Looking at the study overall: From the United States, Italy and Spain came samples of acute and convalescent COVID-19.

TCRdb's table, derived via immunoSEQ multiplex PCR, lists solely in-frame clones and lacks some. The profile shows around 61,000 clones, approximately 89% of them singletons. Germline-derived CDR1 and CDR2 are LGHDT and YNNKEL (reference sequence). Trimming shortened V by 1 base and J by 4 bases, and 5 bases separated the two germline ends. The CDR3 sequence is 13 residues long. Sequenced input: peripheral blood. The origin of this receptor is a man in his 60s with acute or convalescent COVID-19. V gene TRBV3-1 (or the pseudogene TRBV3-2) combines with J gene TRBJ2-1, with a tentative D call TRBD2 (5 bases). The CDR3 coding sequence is TGTGCCAGCAGCCAAGGGACTTACAATGAGCAGTTCTTC. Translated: CASSQGTYNEQFF.